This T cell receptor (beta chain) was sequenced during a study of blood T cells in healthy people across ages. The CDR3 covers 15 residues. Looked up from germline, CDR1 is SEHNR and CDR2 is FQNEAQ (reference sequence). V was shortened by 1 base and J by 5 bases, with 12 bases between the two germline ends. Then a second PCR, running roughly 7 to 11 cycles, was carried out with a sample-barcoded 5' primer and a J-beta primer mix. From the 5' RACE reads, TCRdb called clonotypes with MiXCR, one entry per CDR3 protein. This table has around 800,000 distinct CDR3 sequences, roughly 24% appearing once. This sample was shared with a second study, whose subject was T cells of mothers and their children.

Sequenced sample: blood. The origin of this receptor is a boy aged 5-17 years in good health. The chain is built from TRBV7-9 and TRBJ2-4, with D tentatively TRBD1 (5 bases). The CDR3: CASSLVQGVENIQYF. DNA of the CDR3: TGTGCCAGCAGCTTAGTACAAGGGGTTGAAAACATTCAGTACTTC.